This TCR beta chain was recorded in a study of T cell repertoires in aging, cancer and after chemotherapy. TCR beta rearrangements were amplified from peripheral blood genomic DNA. Rearranged V-D-J TRB sequences were amplified with a mixed TRB-A/B primer pool. TCRdb recomputed calls from the multiplex PCR reads with MiXCR, one row per CDR3 protein. The sample has about 4,600 distinct CDR3 sequences; less than 25% are singletons. By sample share, this clonotype is medium-sized. Its antigen remains unknown. With 0 bases removed from V and 2 bases from J, the gap between germline ends came to 10 bases. Germline CDR1 is MNHEY and CDR2 is SVGAGI. The CDR3 runs 15 residues. Study-level results: Lymphoid organ infiltration in hematological cancer patients may impair thymic emigration or peripheral T cell expansion.

Material for sequencing was blood. The clonotype originates from a human donor with a blood cancer. V is TRBV6-5 and J is TRBJ1-1, with no clear D. This chain's CDR3 is CASSYSQVINTEAFF. The DNA for the CDR3 is TGTGCCAGCAGTTACTCCCAGGTGATCAACACTGAAGCTTTCTTT.